This T cell receptor beta chain was recorded in a study of CD8 T cells in ankylosing spondylitis. General observations from the study: Some of the motif variants had earlier been found in reactive arthritis patients' fluid and blood. Matched ankylosing spondylitis synovial fluid reportedly contained a significantly enriched population of disease-linked clones. CD8+ by phenotype, disease-linked clones were relatively rare in peripheral blood. Seemingly characteristic of ankylosing spondylitis blood was a TCR beta motif consisting of 7 or 8 highly homologous variants.

TCRdb re-called the 5' RACE reads with MiXCR, one entry per CDR3 protein. The sample records some 140,000 distinct CDR3 sequences, 6% to 8% being singletons. This CDR3 spans 13 amino acids. The germline CDR1 and CDR2 sequences are SQVTM and ANQGSEA. V lost 3 bases and J lost 3, with 11 bases in between. This clonotype was recorded at least ten times. Its antigen is as yet unknown. This chain uses TRBV29-1 with TRBJ2-5; D might be TRBD2 (6 bases). The TCR was taken from a female donor with ankylosing spondylitis or in good health (not recorded which). Sequenced: blood, either unsorted or a sorted T cell fraction (not recorded which). CDR3 sequence: CSVEAGKEETQYF. The DNA for the CDR3 is TGCAGCGTTGAGGCGGGGAAGGAAGAGACCCAGTACTTC.